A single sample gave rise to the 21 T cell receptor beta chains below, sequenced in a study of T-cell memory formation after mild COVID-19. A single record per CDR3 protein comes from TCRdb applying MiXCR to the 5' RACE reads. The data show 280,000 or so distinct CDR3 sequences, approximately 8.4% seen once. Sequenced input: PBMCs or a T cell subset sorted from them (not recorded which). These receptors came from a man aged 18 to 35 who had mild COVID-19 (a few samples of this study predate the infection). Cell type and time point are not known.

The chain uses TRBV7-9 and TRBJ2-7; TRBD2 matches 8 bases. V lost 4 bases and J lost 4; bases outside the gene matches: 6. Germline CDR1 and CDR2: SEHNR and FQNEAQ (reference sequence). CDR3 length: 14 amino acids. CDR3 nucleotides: TGTGCCAGCAGCTCCTCTAGCGGGCGGTACGAGCAGTACGTC. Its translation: CASSSSSGRYEQYV.

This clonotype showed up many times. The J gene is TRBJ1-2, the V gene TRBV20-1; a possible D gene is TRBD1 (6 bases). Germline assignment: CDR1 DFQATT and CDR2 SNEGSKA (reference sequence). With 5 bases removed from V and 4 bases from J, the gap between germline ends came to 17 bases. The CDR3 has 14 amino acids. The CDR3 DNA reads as TGCAGTGCTGGGGATACCACAGGGTCCTATGGCTACACCTTC. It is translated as CSAGDTTGSYGYTF.

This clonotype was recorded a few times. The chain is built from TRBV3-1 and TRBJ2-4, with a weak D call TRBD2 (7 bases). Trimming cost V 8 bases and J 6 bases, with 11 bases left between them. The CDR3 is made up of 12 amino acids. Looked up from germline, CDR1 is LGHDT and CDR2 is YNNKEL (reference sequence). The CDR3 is CASGGAGNIQYF. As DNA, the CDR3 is TGTGCCAGCGGGGGGGCTGGAAACATTCAGTACTTC.

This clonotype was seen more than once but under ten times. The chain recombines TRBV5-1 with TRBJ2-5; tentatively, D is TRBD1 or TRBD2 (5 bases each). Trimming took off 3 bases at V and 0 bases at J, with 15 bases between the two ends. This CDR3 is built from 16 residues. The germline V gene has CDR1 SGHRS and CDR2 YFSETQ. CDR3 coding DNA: TGCGCCAGCAGCTCGACCGGGACCTTGTACCAAGAGACCCAGTACTTC. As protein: CASSSTGTLYQETQYF. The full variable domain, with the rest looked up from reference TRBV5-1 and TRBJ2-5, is KAGVTQTPRYLIKTRGQQVTLSCSPISGHRSVSWYQQTPGQGLQFLFEYFSETQRNKGNFPGRFSGRQFSNSRSEMNVSTLELGDSALYLCASSSTGTLYQETQYFGPGTRLLVL.

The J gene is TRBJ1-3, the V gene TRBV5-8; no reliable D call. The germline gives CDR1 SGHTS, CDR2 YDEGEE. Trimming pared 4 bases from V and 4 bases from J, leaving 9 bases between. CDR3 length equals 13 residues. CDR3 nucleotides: TGTGCCAGCAGCGTGAACAGAGGAAACACCATATATTTT. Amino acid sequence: CASSVNRGNTIYF.

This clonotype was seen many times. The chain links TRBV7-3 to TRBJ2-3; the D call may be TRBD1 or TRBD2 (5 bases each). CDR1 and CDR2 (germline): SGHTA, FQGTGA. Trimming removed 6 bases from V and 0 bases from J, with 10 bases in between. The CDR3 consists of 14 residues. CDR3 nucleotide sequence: TGTGCCAGCAGACGGGACCCGAGCACAGATACGCAGTATTTT. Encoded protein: CASRRDPSTDTQYF.

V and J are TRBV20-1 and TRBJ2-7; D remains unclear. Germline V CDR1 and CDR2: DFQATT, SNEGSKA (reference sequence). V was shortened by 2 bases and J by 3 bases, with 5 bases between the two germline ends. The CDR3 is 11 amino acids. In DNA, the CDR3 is TGCAGTGCTAGATCCTACTACGAGCAGTACGTC. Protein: CSARSYYEQYV.

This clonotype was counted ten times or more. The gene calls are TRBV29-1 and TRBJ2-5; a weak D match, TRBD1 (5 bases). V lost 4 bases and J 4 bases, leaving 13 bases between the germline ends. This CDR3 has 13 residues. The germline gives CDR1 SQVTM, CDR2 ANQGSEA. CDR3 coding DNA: TGCAGCGTTGTAGGGGTAGCCCCAGAGACCCAGTACTTC. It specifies CSVVGVAPETQYF.

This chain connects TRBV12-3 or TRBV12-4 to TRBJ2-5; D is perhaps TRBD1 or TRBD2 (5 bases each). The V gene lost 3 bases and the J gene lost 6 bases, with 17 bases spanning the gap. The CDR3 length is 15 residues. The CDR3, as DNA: TGTGCCAGCAGTTTGAGGGGTTCAAAGGGGCAGACCCAGTACTTC. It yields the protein CASSLRGSKGQTQYF.

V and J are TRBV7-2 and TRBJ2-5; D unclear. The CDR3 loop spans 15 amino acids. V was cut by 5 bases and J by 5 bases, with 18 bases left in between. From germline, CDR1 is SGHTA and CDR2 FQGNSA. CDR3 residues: CASSIHGRLGETQYF. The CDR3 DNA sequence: TGTGCCAGCAGCATTCACGGTCGACTGGGGGAGACCCAGTACTTC.

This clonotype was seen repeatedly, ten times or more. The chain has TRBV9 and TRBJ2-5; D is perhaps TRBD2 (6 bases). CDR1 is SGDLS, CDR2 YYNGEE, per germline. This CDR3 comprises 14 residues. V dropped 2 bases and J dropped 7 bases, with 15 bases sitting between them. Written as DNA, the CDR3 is TGTGCCAGCAGCGTTAGCGGTCCGCCTGGGACCCAGTACTTC. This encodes CASSVSGPPGTQYF.

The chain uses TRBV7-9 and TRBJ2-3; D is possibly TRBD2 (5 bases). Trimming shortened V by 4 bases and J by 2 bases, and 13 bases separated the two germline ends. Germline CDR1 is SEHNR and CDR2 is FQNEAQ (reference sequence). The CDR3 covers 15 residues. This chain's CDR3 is CASSSLGIYTDTQYF. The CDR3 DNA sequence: TGTGCCAGCAGCTCCCTCGGGATTTACACAGATACGCAGTATTTT.

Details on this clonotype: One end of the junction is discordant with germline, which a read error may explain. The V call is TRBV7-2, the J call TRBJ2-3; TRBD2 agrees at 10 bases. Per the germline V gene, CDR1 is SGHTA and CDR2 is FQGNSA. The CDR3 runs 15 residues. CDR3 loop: CASRLAGGGTDTQYF. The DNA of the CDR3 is TGTGCCAGCAGATTAGCGGGAGGAGGCACAGATACGCAGTATTTT.

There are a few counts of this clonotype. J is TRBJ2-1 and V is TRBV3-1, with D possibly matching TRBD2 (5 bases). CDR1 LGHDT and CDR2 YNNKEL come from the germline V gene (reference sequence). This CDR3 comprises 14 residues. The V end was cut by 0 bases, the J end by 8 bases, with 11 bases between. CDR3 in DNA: TGTGCCAGCAGCCAAGATACTAGGGAACATGAGCAGTTCTTC. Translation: CASSQDTREHEQFF.

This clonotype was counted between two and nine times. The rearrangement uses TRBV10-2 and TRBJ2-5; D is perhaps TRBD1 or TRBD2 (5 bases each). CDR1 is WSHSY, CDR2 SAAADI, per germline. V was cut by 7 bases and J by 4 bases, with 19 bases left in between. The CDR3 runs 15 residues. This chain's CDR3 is CASIPGSGAGETQYF. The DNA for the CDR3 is TGCGCCAGCATCCCGGGAAGTGGGGCCGGAGAGACCCAGTACTTC.

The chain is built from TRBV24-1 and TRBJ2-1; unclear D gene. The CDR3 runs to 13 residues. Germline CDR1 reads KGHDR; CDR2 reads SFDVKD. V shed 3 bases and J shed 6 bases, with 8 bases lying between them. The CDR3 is CATSDVQFNEQFF. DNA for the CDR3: TGTGCCACCAGTGATGTACAGTTCAATGAGCAGTTCTTC.

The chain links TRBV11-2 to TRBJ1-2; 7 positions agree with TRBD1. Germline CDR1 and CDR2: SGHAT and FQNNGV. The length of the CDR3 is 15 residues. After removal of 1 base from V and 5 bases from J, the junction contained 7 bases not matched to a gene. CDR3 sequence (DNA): TGTGCCAGCAGCTTAGGAGCGAGACAGGGTTATGGCTACACCTTC. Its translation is CASSLGARQGYGYTF.

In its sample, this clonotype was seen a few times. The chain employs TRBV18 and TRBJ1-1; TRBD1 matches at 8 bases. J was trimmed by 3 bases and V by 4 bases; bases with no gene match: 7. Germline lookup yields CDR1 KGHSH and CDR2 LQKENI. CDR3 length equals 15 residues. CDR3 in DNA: TGTGCCAGCTCACAGAACCCGACAGGGGACACTGAAGCTTTCTTT. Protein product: CASSQNPTGDTEAFF.

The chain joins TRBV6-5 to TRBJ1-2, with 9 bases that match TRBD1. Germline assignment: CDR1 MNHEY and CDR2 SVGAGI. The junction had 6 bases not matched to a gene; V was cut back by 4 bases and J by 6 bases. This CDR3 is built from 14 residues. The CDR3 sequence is CASSLPGQGHGYTF. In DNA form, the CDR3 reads TGTGCCAGCAGTTTACCGGGACAGGGACATGGCTACACCTTC.

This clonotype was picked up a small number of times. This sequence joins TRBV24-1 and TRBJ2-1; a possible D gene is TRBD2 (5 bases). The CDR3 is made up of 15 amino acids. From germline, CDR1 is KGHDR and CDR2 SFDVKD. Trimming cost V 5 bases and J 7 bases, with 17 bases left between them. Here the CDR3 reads CATSGVSANINEQFF. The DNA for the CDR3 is TGTGCCACCAGTGGCGTTAGCGCCAATATAAATGAGCAGTTCTTC.

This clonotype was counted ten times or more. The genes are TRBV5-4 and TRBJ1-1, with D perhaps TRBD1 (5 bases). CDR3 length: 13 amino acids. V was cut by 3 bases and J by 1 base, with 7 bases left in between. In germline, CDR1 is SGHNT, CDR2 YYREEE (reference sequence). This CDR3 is CASSSTANTEAFF. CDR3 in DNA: TGTGCCAGCAGCTCGACAGCGAACACTGAAGCTTTCTTT.